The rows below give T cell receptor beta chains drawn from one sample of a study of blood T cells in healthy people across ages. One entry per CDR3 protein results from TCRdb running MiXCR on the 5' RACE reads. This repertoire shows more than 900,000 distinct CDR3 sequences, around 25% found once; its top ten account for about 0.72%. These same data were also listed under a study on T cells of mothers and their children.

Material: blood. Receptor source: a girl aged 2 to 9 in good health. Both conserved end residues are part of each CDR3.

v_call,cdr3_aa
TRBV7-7,CASSLDGSGGDNEQFF
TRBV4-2,CASSQDKGQSPSYEQYF
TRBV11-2,CVSSLISNTEAFF
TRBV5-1,CASSFFGQAEAFF
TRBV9,CASSPTSMTGGRETQYF
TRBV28,CASGRLGGTQYF
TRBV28,CASSFFTTEAFF
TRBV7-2,CASSLSRGQDAGELFF
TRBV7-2,CASSRNRDSPLHF
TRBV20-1,CSARGGTSFYEQYF
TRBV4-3,CASSQDRGQYYGYTF
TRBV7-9,CASSVLLAGVNEQFF
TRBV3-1,CASSQAAPSSYNEQFF
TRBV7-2,CASSSSYSYEQYF
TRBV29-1,CSVGSGVHGYTF
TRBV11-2,CASSLVSDYGYTF
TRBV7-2,CASSSLGPTGELFF
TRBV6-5,CASSYSSGSQETQYF
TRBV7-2,CASSLVGLTSGANVLTF
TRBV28,CASSSFRDRGYEQYF
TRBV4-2,CASSQDWSGGAETQYF
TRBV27,CATALANSGNSPLHF
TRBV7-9,CASSPRLDRSYEQYF
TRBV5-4,CASSFRRDHNEQFF
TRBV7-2,CASSLAGWGGGPQETQYF
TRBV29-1,CSARDKVNTEAFF
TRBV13,CASSLSGEPAKLFF
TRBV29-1,CSVADRLYEQYF
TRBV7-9,CASSMGQGFNEQFF
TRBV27,CASSLGINEKLFF
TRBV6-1,CASSELLEDTQYF
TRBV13,CASSSISENQETQYF
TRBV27,CATHREGFEKLFF
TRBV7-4,CASREPRTDTQYF
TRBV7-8,CASSLGGLALAGSSYEQYF
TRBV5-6,CASSSMRANEQFF
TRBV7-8,CASSLSIEPQHF
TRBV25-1,CASRLAGKYEQYF
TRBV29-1,CSVEDSQAKNIQYF
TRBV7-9,CASSLGYRDEQYF
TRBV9,CASSPGTATEGETQYF
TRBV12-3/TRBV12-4,CASSLTGQLEQFF
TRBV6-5,CASSSDRAPDTQYF
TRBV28,CASSLGGTGEETQYF
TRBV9,CASSGYSPDRFNEKLFF
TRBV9,CASSIAGQGYNEQFF
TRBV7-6,CASILNSRGQAGNTIYF
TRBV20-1,CSASSNTEQPYYGYTF
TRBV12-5,CASGLVLSEVVSEAFF
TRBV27,CASSFVGGLSYEQYF